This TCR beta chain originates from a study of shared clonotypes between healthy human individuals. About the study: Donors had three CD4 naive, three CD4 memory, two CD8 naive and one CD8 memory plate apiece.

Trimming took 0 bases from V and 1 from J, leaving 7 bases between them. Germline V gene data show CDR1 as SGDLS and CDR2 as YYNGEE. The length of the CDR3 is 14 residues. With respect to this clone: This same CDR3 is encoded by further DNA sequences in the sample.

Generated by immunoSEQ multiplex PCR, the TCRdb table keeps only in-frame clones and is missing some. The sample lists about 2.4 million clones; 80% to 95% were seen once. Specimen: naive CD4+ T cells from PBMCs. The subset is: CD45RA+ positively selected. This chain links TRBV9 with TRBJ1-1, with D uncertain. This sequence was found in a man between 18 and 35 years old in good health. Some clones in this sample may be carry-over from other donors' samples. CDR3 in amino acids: CASSVGTENTEAFF. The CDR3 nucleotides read TGTGCCAGCAGCGTAGGGACTGAGAACACTGAAGCTTTCTTT.